The sequence of this T cell receptor (beta chain) was determined in a study of T cell responses to AZD1222 COVID-19 vaccine. General study results and limits: Just five or six AZD1222 recipients tested seropositive at baseline. It should be noted that donors were predominantly white British and more often female, and clonal diversity was possibly underestimated. The study reported that nearly half of spike-specific TCRs target unmutated variant regions. Distributed over spike, vaccine-associated CD4 TCRs predominated at 160-218 and 743-854.

A note on this clone: Its antigen is not known.

Profiling relied on immunoSEQ multiplex PCR, and the TCRdb table lists in-frame clones only, not all of them. This table holds some 150,000 clones, roughly nine tenths found once. The receptor was isolated from an adult in good health. Sequencing used peripheral blood, obtained on day 0 of MenACWY control vaccination.

The CDR3 coding sequence is TGTGCCAGCAGCTTGGGGGACAGGGATCTCAATCAGCCCCAGCATTTT. Protein sequence: CASSLGDRDLNQPQHF. The chain recombines TRBV28 with TRBJ1-5, with 9 bases fitting TRBD1. Germline CDR1 MDHEN, CDR2 SYDVKM. The CDR3 sequence is 16 residues long. Unmatched junction bases numbered 9, after V lost 6 bases and J lost 3 bases.